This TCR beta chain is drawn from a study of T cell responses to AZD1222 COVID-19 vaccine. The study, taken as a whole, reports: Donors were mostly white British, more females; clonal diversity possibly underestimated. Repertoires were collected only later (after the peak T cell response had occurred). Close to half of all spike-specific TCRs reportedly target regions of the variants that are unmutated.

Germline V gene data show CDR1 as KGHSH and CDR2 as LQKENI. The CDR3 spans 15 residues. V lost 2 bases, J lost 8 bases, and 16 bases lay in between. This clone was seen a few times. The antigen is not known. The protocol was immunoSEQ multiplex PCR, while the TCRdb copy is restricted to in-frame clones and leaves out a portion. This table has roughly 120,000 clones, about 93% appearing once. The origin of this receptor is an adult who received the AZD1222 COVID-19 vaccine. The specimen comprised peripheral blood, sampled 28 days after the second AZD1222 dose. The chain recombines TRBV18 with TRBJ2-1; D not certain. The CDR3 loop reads CASSPGMASRDEQFF. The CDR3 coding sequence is TGTGCCAGCTCACCAGGGATGGCTAGTCGGGATGAGCAGTTCTTC.